The TCR beta chain described here comes from a study of control samples from healthy donors and cancer patients. This clone turned up a few times. The junction had 12 bases not matched to a gene; V was cut back by 7 bases and J by 7 bases. Germline V gene lookup returns CDR1 MRHNA and CDR2 SNTAGT. This CDR3 has 17 amino acids. Clones were read by immunoSEQ multiplex PCR, and TCRdb kept only the in-frame ones, dropping some. The sample lists around 86,000 clones, 70% to 90% occurring once. The sequenced sample was PBMCs. The rearrangement uses TRBV6-4 and TRBJ2-1; 14 bases line up with TRBD2. This TCR was sampled from a woman aged 60-70 years with head and neck cancer. The CDR3 region is CASKGGTSGRERNEQFF. Written as DNA, the CDR3 is TGTGCCAGCAAAGGGGGGACTAGCGGGAGAGAGAGGAATGAGCAGTTCTTC.